The present T cell receptor beta chain was sequenced within a study of blood T cell repertoires in COVID-19. Germline-derived CDR1 and CDR2 are SGHRS and YFSETQ. The CDR3 covers 16 residues. Losses at the gene ends were 3 bases for V and 6 bases for J; bases not matched to a gene: 10. As originally analysed: Nucleated cell number was recorded as an estimate derived from reference gene primer amplification. The assay was immunoSEQ multiplex PCR, and TCRdb's table has in-frame clones only and misses some. Clonal size and the V and J genes are those of that table, whereas D and trimming came from the DNA. The repertoire has about 150,000 clones, roughly 86% of them found once; the top ten carry roughly 15%.

The TCR sequence derives from a human donor with acute or convalescent COVID-19. The donor label of this sample is uncertain. The material sequenced was peripheral blood. The J gene is TRBJ1-2, the V gene TRBV5-1, with TRBD1 identical over 11 bases. The CDR3 loop reads CASSSRTGGTFHGYTF. CDR3 bases: TGCGCCAGCAGCTCCAGGACAGGGGGCACCTTTCATGGCTACACCTTC.